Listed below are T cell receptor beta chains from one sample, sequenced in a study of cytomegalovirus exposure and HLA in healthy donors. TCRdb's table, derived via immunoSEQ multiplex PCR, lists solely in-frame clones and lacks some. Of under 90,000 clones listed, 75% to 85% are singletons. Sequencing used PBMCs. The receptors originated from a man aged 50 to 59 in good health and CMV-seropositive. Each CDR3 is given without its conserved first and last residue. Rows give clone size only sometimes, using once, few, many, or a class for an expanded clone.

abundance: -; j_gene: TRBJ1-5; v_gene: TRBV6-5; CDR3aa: ASSSKRENNQPQH
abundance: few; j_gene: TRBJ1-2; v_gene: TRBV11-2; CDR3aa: ASSSVDRTVYGYT
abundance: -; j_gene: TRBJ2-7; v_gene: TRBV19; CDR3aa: ASSIGTGKKYEQY
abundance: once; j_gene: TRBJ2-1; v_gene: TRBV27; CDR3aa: ASIRWGGGRTGEDEQF
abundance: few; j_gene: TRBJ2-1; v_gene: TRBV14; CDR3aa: ASSPLSWAMGGGTNEQF
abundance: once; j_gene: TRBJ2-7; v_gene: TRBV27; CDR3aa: ASPPAAHGWVYEQY
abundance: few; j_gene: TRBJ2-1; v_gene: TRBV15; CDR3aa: ATSRDGGVYYNEQF
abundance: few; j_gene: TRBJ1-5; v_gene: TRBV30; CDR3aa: AWSVGGGQPQH
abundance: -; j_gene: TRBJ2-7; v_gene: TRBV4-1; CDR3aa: ASSLSPGELLGQY
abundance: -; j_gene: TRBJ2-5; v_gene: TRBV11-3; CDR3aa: ASSLPRETQY
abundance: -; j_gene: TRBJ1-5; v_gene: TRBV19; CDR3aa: ASSAVSEYQPQH
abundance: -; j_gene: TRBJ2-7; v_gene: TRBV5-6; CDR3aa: ASSSRTSGSPSYEQY
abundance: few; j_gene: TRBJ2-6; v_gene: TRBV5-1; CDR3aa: ASSTGGVSGANGLT
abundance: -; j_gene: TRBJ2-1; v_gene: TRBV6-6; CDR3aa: ASTREGAYNEQF